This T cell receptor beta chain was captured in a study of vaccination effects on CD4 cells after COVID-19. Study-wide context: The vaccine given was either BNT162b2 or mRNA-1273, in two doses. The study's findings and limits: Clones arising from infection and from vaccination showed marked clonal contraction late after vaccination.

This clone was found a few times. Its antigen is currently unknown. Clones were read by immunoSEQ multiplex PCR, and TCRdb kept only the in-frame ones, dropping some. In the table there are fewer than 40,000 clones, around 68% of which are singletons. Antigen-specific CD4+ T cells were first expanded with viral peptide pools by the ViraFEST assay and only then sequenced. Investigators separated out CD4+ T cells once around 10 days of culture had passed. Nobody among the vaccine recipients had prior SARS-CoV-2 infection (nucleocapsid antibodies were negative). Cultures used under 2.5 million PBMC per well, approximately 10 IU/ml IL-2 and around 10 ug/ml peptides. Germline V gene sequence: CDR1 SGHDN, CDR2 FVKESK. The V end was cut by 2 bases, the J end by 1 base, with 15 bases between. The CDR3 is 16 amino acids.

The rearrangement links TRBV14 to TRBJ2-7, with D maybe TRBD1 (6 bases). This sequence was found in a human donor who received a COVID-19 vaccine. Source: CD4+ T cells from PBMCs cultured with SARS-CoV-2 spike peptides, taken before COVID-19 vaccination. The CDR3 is CASSQPTGTISYEQYF. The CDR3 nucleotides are TGTGCCAGCAGCCAACCAACCGGGACAATATCCTACGAGCAGTACTTC.